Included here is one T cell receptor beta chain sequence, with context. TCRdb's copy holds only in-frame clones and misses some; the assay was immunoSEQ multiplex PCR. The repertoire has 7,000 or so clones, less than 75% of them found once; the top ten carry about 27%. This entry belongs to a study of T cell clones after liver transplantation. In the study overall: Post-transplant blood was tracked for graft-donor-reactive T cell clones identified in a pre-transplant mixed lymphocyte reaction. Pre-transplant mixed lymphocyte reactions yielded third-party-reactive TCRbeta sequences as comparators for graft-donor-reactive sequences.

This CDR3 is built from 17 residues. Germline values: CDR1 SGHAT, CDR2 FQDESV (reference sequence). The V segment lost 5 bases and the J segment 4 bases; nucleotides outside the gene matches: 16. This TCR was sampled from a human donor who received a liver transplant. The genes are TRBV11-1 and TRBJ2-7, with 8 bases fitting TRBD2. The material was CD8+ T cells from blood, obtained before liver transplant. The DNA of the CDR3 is TGTGCCAGCAGCCCCGGGGACGGTGGGCGGGGGGAATACGAGCAGTACTTC. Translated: CASSPGDGGRGEYEQYF. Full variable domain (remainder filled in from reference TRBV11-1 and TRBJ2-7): EAEVAQSPRYKITEKSQAVAFWCDPISGHATLYWYRQILGQGPELLVQFQDESVVDDSQLPKDRFSAERLKGVDSTLKIQPAELGDSAMYLCASSPGDGGRGEYEQYFGPGTRLTVT.